This T cell receptor (beta chain) was retrieved from a study of blood T cell repertoires in COVID-19. Study in general: The study drew acute and convalescent COVID-19 samples from the United States, Italy and Spain.

V lost 5 bases, J lost 3 bases, and 8 bases stayed unmatched. The CDR3 sequence is 15 residues long. CDR1 MDHEN and CDR2 SYDVKM come from the germline V gene. Per the study methods: Counts of nucleated cells, estimated from reference gene primer amplification, were obtained. The table came from immunoSEQ multiplex PCR; TCRdb's copy has only in-frame clones and leaves some out. V and J calls plus clone size are reproduced from that table; the DNA served to infer D and trimming. The table has around 170,000 clones, roughly 86% seen once. The receptor was isolated from a woman in her thirties with active or convalescent COVID-19. The V gene is TRBV28, the J gene TRBJ1-1; 8 bases align to TRBD1. The sample taken for sequencing was peripheral blood. CDR3 amino acids: CASSVQGASDTEAFF. The DNA for the CDR3 is TGTGCCAGCAGTGTTCAGGGGGCGTCGGACACTGAAGCTTTCTTT.